There are many counts of the clone carrying this TCR beta chain. The antigen remains undetermined. This CDR3 is built from 12 residues. V was pared by 6 bases and J by 2 bases, with 7 bases between. The germline V gene has CDR1 SNHLY and CDR2 FYNNEI. TCRdb passed the 5' RACE reads through MiXCR, listing each CDR3 protein once. The sample shows about 480,000 distinct CDR3 sequences, more than 13% of them seen only once. These data are taken from a study of identical twins. Points from the study as a whole: The conclusions drew on cross-sectional statistical analysis instead of tracking the same donors. The abundant beta clonotypes from cord blood had fewer insertions, and memory repertoires had none of this. There was an excess of low generation probability in the out-of-frame alpha sequences that twins shared.

Every donor was a healthy Caucasian. The same specimen was also included in a second study, on yellow fever vaccine responses in identical twins.

This TCR was recovered from a woman aged 18-35 years in good health. V is TRBV2 and J is TRBJ1-2, with D perhaps TRBD1 (6 bases). Sequenced sample: CD4+ T cells sorted from blood. This CDR3 reads CASSDRNYGYTF. The CDR3, as DNA: TGTGCCAGCAGCGACAGGAACTATGGCTACACCTTC.